These 10 T cell receptor beta chains share one sample of origin, sequenced in a study of regulatory T cells in long-lasting Graves disease. Assembly of TCR beta libraries relied on iRepertoire HTBI primers together with Arm-PCR of CDR3 regions. TCRdb recomputed calls from the multiplex PCR reads with MiXCR, one row per CDR3 protein. Found here are fewer than 600,000 distinct CDR3 sequences, 20% to 25% of them singletons; the top ten hold approximately 14%. The time point was: persistent/refractory GD, antithyroid drugs over 5 years with positive TRAb. Making the TCR library involved RNA that had been extracted from PBMCs. The source material was peripheral blood mononuclear cells (PBMCs), sampled when the disease was refractory, from a patient treated with antithyroid drugs. The receptors come from a female donor with Graves disease.

The genes are TRBV6-1 and TRBJ2-7; no firm D call. The CDR3 totals 16 residues. V lost 7 bases to trimming and J lost 5 bases, with 24 bases between them. The germline V gene encodes CDR1 MNHNS and CDR2 SASEGT. CDR3 coding DNA: TGTGCCAGCAAGGCTAACGGAGCCTTAAGAGGCGACGAGCAGTACTTC. Translating it yields CASKANGALRGDEQYF.

Remarks on this clonotype: One end of the junction does not line up with germline, which may come from a read error. V and J are TRBV9 and TRBJ2-6; D assignment may be TRBD1 or TRBD2 (5 bases each). CDR1 and CDR2 from the germline V gene are SGDLS and YYNGEE. This CDR3 has 17 residues. The chain's CDR3 is CASSVDGLQGGANVPTF. In nucleotides, the CDR3 is TGTGCCAGCAGCGTGGACGGACTTCAGGGTGGGGCCAACGTCCCGACTTTC.

CDR3 sequence reads: CASTRTGAGANVLTF. DNA for the CDR3: TGTGCCAGTACACGAACAGGGGCCGGGGCCAACGTCCTGACTTTC. J is TRBJ2-6 and V is TRBV19; TRBD1 matches at 7 bases. This CDR3 is built from 15 residues. J lost 4 bases, V lost 7 bases, and 7 bases had no gene match. CDR1 LNHDA and CDR2 SQIVND come from the germline V gene (reference sequence).

This clonotype was found a few times. The chain's CDR3 is CASSSDFWNEQFF. The CDR3 DNA reads as TGTGCCAGCAGCTCCGATTTTTGGAATGAGCAGTTCTTC. The chain carries TRBV7-2 and TRBJ2-1; D remains unclear. CDR3 length: 13 amino acids. Per the germline V gene, CDR1 is SGHTA and CDR2 is FQGNSA. V was shortened by 4 bases and J by 7 bases, with 11 bases between the two germline ends.

This chain connects TRBV7-9 to TRBJ1-2, with a possible D match to TRBD1 (5 bases). V shed 0 bases and J shed 4 bases, with 9 bases lying between them. CDR1 is SEHNR and CDR2 is FQNEAQ in the germline V gene (reference sequence). This CDR3 has 14 amino acids. This CDR3 is CASSLAEGFYGYTF. The DNA for the CDR3 is TGTGCCAGCAGCTTAGCTGAGGGGTTCTATGGCTACACCTTC.

This clonotype was seen a handful of times. The J gene is TRBJ1-6, the V gene TRBV11-2; 7 bases map to TRBD1. The CDR3 loop spans 15 amino acids. Germline CDR1 is SGHAT and CDR2 is FQNNGV. V dropped 5 bases and J dropped 7; count of bases not matched to a gene: 8. The CDR3 coding sequence is TGTGCCAGCAGCGACTACAGGGGCCAAAATTCACCCCTCCACTTT. It codes for CASSDYRGQNSPLHF.

This clonotype has only a few counts. This chain links TRBV7-9 with TRBJ1-1; tentative D call: TRBD1 (6 bases). The germline V and J ends were trimmed by 2 bases and 5 bases, with 12 bases remaining between them. CDR1 SEHNR and CDR2 FQNEAQ come from the germline V gene (reference sequence). CDR3 length: 14 amino acids. The CDR3 region is CASSLSGARTEAFF. CDR3 bases: TGTGCCAGCAGCTTATCAGGGGCGAGGACTGAAGCTTTCTTT.

This clonotype was detected many times. The chain joins TRBV12-3 or TRBV12-4 to TRBJ1-5; 7 nucleotides match TRBD1. The CDR3 runs 19 residues. V dropped 2 bases and J dropped 3; count of bases not matched to a gene: 16. The CDR3 sequence: CASSLRGQGSRTSNQPQHF. The CDR3 region has the DNA TGTGCCAGCAGTTTAAGGGGGCAGGGGTCCCGGACCTCCAATCAGCCCCAGCATTTT.

This clonotype occurred many times. The rearrangement links TRBV11-2 to TRBJ2-7, with no clear D. Germline CDR1 reads SGHAT; CDR2 reads FQNNGV. V lost 1 base and J lost 5, with 12 bases in between. CDR3 length: 14 amino acids. In DNA form, the CDR3 reads TGTGCCAGCAGCTTAGTAAGCCTATCCGACGAGCAGTACTTC. Amino acids: CASSLVSLSDEQYF.

The sample holds many counts of this clonotype. The chain uses TRBV6-5 and TRBJ2-7; 10 bases are a match to TRBD2. Trimming took 2 bases from V and 6 from J; bases not matched to a gene: 4. The CDR3 has 14 residues. Germline values: CDR1 MNHEY, CDR2 SVGAGI. CDR3 in amino acids: CASSYVVAGGEQYF. CDR3 sequence (DNA): TGTGCCAGCAGTTACGTGGTAGCGGGAGGCGAGCAGTACTTC.